This T cell receptor beta chain appears in the sequencing data of a study of T cell repertoires in cytomegalovirus infection (dated by TCRdb to between 2019 and 2020). Study-level background: Alongside well-studied HLA-B-restricted epitopes, the peptide stimulations were aimed at recently identified HLA-C-restricted CMV epitopes, whose presentation resists viral immunomodulation. Because public TCR beta signatures pointed to carriage of CMV infection together with the matching HLA type, the HLA type of each donor mattered for the analysis. Points the paper makes about the study in general: In both this cohort and an independent cohort of several hundred donors, the cumulative frequency of public TCR beta family members distinguished carriers of CMV infection plus the relevant HLA type. In the ex vivo response, HLA-C-restricted CMV-specific TCR beta clonotypes were dominant, and in two of eight donors the single most frequent clonotype came from this HLA-C-restricted group.

Reads for this sample came from an Illumina HiSeq 1500. The public reads were quality trimmed at Q25 with fastp and then assembled into clones with MiXCR by TCRdb, keeping productive beta chains. Every distinct CDR3 protein forms one entry, paired with its most common genes and DNA. In this sample the table shows about 770,000 distinct CDR3 sequences, under 35% of which occur a single time. The ten largest clones take up under 15% of the sample. The treatment or condition label corresponds to: in vitro stimulation with specific CMV peptide epitopes to enrich CMV-specific T cells. To note about this clonotype: No antigen is known for it. Base quality data are lacking; no much larger clone is found one base away.

The clonotype originates from a human donor in good health (CMV status not recorded). Some clones in this sample may be carry-over from other donors' samples. Source: cultured CD8+ T cells from PBMCs, taken from culture after CMV antigen stimulation.

The base sequence is TGTGCCAGCAGCCAAGATGCAGCTACCACTCAAGAGACCCAGTACTTC. This encodes CASSQDAATTQETQYF. The rearrangement combines TRBV4-2 with TRBJ2-5; there is no confident call for the D gene. V is reduced by 0 bases and J by 2 bases, leaving a spacing of 13 bases between them. Inclusive of the bounding cysteine and phenylalanine, the CDR3 is 16 residues long. Only the CDR3 portion is preserved as DNA: 48 bases, with reading frame beginning at the first base. According to the germline V gene, CDR1 reads LGHNA and CDR2 reads YNFKEQ.